One sample yielded the 13 T cell receptor beta chains listed below, sequenced in a study of blood T cell repertoires in COVID-19. The data were produced by immunoSEQ multiplex PCR, yet TCRdb's version contains in-frame clones alone and is incomplete. Here the sample spans around 69,000 clones, 89% being singletons. The sample taken for sequencing was peripheral blood. The receptors here all came from a woman between 45 and 65 years old with active COVID-19.

The chain couples TRBV5-4 to TRBJ2-5; 8 nucleotides line up with TRBD2. The CDR3 runs 16 residues. J gave up 5 bases and V 4 bases, and 13 bases lay outside the gene matches. Germline loops: CDR1 SGHNT, CDR2 YYREEE (reference sequence). The CDR3 loop reads CASSPTERREVETQYF. The CDR3 DNA reads as TGTGCCAGCAGCCCTACCGAGCGGCGGGAGGTCGAGACCCAGTACTTC.

J is TRBJ1-4 and V is TRBV7-2, with D uncertain. CDR3 length: 15 residues. V lost 7 bases and J 3 bases, leaving 15 bases between the germline ends. The germline V gene has CDR1 SGHTA and CDR2 FQGNSA. The CDR3 spells CASTLGPGANEKLFF. DNA of the CDR3: TGTGCCAGCACCCTCGGCCCAGGTGCTAATGAAAAACTGTTTTTT.

The gene calls are TRBV6-5 and TRBJ2-5; 11 bases agree with TRBD2. Germline assignment: CDR1 MNHEY and CDR2 SVGAGI. The CDR3 is 15 amino acids. The J segment lost 6 bases and the V segment lost 6 bases, leaving 9 bases of the junction unmatched. The CDR3 coding sequence is TGTGCCAGCAGCCGACTGACTAGCGGGATTCAGACCCAGTACTTC. Encoded protein: CASSRLTSGIQTQYF.

The gene calls are TRBV5-1 and TRBJ2-7; TRBD1 agrees at 10 bases. Germline values: CDR1 SGHRS, CDR2 YFSETQ. The CDR3 spans 15 residues. The J segment lost 4 bases and the V segment lost 4 bases, leaving 8 bases of the junction unmatched. CDR3 coding DNA: TGCGCCAGCAGCGGCGGGGGACAGGGGAAGTACGAGCAGTACTTC. Amino acids: CASSGGGQGKYEQYF.

The genes are TRBV7-2 and TRBJ1-5; 7 bases are shared with TRBD1. V trimming: 5 bases; J trimming: 5 bases; junction bases outside the gene matches: 15. CDR1 is SGHTA and CDR2 is FQGNSA in the germline V gene. This CDR3 spans 17 amino acids. The CDR3 sequence is CASSPRQGNMGYQPQHF. CDR3 DNA sequence: TGTGCCAGCAGCCCAAGACAGGGAAATATGGGGTATCAGCCCCAGCATTTT.

The chain carries TRBV3-1 (or the pseudogene TRBV3-2) and TRBJ2-7, with TRBD2 as a possible D gene (6 bases). Germline lookup yields CDR1 LGHDT and CDR2 YNNKEL (reference sequence). This CDR3 region has 15 residues. Trimming took 3 bases from V and 5 from J, leaving 17 bases between them. The CDR3 nucleotides are TGTGCCAGCAGCCACTATAGCGGACCCCCCGACGAGCAGTACTTC. Its translation is CASSHYSGPPDEQYF.

The rearrangement links TRBV7-6 to TRBJ2-7, with 9 bases identical to TRBD2. This CDR3 is 15 amino acids long. Germline CDR1 is SGHVS and CDR2 is FNYEAQ. Germline trimming cut 4 bases from V and 0 bases from J; bases unmatched to any gene: 4. The CDR3 DNA sequence: TGTGCCAGCAGCTCCCCTAGCGGGAACTCCTACGAGCAGTACTTC. Translation: CASSSPSGNSYEQYF.

The chain joins TRBV6-5 to TRBJ2-5; perhaps TRBD2 as D (5 bases). CDR3 size: 14 residues. Germline V gene sequence: CDR1 MNHEY, CDR2 SVGAGI. V lost 6 bases and J 4 bases, leaving 15 bases between the germline ends. The CDR3 sequence: CASSFVRGSETQYF. The DNA of the CDR3 is TGTGCCAGCAGCTTTGTGCGAGGGTCAGAGACCCAGTACTTC.

The rearrangement links TRBV4-2 to TRBJ1-2; 8 bases line up with TRBD1. This CDR3 comprises 14 residues. The V gene end was trimmed by 0 bases and the J gene end by 6 bases; junction bases not matched to a gene: 3. Germline V gives CDR1 LGHNA, CDR2 YNFKEQ. The CDR3 sequence: CASSQETGVDGYTF. The DNA of the CDR3 is TGTGCCAGCAGCCAAGAGACAGGGGTAGATGGCTACACCTTC.

The chain uses TRBV19 and TRBJ1-5; 9 nucleotides match TRBD1. This CDR3 is 15 amino acids long. V gave up 4 bases and J gave up 6 bases; unmatched junction bases: 7. CDR1 and CDR2 from the germline V gene are LNHDA and SQIVND (reference sequence). The CDR3 nucleotides are TGTGCCAGTAGTACCTCGGGACAGGGCCCTCAGCCCCAGCATTTT. This codes for CASSTSGQGPQPQHF.

The chain is built from TRBV9 and TRBJ2-6; possible D gene TRBD2, 5 bases. Germline lookup yields CDR1 SGDLS and CDR2 YYNGEE. The CDR3 contains 17 residues. V lost 0 bases and J lost 0, with 10 bases in between. The CDR3 sequence: CASSVGRARSGANVLTF. The CDR3 region has the DNA TGTGCCAGCAGCGTAGGGCGGGCACGCTCTGGGGCCAACGTCCTGACTTTC.

The sample holds one count of this clone. The chain links TRBV28 to TRBJ1-5; D gene unclear. This CDR3 is 16 amino acids long. Trimming took 5 bases from V and 5 from J, leaving 19 bases between them. Germline values: CDR1 MDHEN, CDR2 SYDVKM. The CDR3, as DNA: TGTGCCAGCAGTCGACCCGGGGATGGGTCTCATCAGCCCCAGCATTTT. Its protein product is CASSRPGDGSHQPQHF.

The V call is TRBV7-9, the J call TRBJ2-3; TRBD2 agrees at 9 bases. The CDR3 is 18 residues long. Germline V gene data show CDR1 as SEHNR and CDR2 as FQNEAQ (reference sequence). Losses at the gene ends were 5 bases for V and 4 bases for J; bases not matched to a gene: 16. The CDR3 protein is CASSPIEGLARNSDTQYF. The CDR3 region has the DNA TGTGCCAGCAGCCCGATAGAGGGACTAGCTAGGAATTCAGATACGCAGTATTTT.